The clone carrying this TCR beta chain was observed once. Its specificity is unknown. The sample belongs to a study of cytomegalovirus exposure and HLA in healthy donors. Study-wide results and caveats: Sequence variants that were highly shared formed a cluster that was likely a sequencing artifact.

CDR3 length: 17 amino acids. Germline CDR1 reads MDHEN; CDR2 reads SYDVKM. Trimming removed 5 bases from V and 8 bases from J; junction bases left unmatched: 16. The PCR was carried out with 60 Vbeta primers and 13 Jbeta primers. This table comes from immunoSEQ multiplex PCR, and its TCRdb copy is limited to in-frame clones, with some not included. Seen here are 120,000 or so clones, around 79% observed once, and the top ten hold about 6%. The sample consisted of PBMCs. The chain combines TRBV28 with TRBJ1-4; 8 bases match TRBD1. This TCR derives from a woman in her thirties or forties in good health and CMV-seronegative. CDR3 DNA: TGTGCCAGCAGTCCAGCCCTATCGACAGGGGTCGGGGAAAAACTGTTTTTT. This translates into CASSPALSTGVGEKLFF.